This record concerns one T cell receptor (beta chain) sequence. Its antigen is unidentified. These data come from a study of response to subunit inactivated influenza vaccine. MiXCR, applied by TCRdb to the RT-PCR reads, yields one record per CDR3 protein. The table lists hundreds of thousands of distinct CDR3 sequences, around a sixth of them singletons. V shed 3 bases and J 7 bases; nucleotides not matched to a gene: 6. Germline lookup yields CDR1 LGHNA and CDR2 YSLEER. The CDR3 length is 13 residues. General study points: Only a handful of new T cells, the authors suggested, are recruited with each seasonal influenza vaccination.

The rearrangement joins TRBV4-3 to TRBJ2-7; 7 bases align to TRBD1. This clonotype originated in a man aged 50 to 59 who received an inactivated influenza vaccine. The input for sequencing was PBMCs from blood, taken 12 days after vaccination. CDR3 region: CASSQENRGEQYF. For the CDR3, the DNA is TGCGCCAGCAGCCAGGAAAACAGGGGTGAGCAGTACTTC.